These 20 T cell receptor beta chains originate from one sample sequenced in a study of patients and donors after allogeneic stem cell transplantation. TCRdb re-derived calls from the RT-PCR reads in MiXCR, one entry per CDR3 protein. The table includes fewer than 250,000 distinct CDR3 sequences, approximately 14% detected once. The sequenced sample was blood, either unsorted or a sorted T cell fraction (not recorded which). These receptors were obtained from a human donor who was either an allogeneic HSCT recipient or a stem cell or donor lymphocyte infusion donor (not recorded which). It is not recorded whose cells these are; they may come from a transplant donor.

This clonotype has a handful of counts. This chain uses TRBV7-3 with TRBJ2-4; 8 bases map to TRBD1. Unmatched junction bases numbered 4, after V lost 5 bases and J lost 4 bases. The CDR3 contains 14 residues. Germline CDR1 SGHTA, CDR2 FQGTGA. Written as DNA, the CDR3 is TGTGCCAGCAGCACCCGACAGGGGAAAAACATTCAGTACTTC. Its translation: CASSTRQGKNIQYF.

In its sample, this clonotype was seen many times. J is TRBJ2-6 and V is TRBV29-1; D not resolved. The germline V gene encodes CDR1 SQVTM and CDR2 ANQGSEA. Deletions cut 3 bases from V and 0 bases from J, with 9 bases between. The CDR3 runs 15 residues. This CDR3 reads CSVDFQRSGANVLTF. CDR3 sequence (DNA): TGCAGCGTTGATTTTCAGCGCTCTGGGGCCAACGTCCTGACTTTC.

The chain links TRBV20-1 to TRBJ1-4, with D possibly TRBD1 on 6 matching bases. CDR3 length: 13 residues. CDR1 is DFQATT and CDR2 is SNEGSKA in the germline V gene (reference sequence). V shed 5 bases and J shed 3 bases, with 10 bases lying between them. CDR3 nucleotides: TGCAGTGCTTCACAGGGATCTAATGAAAAACTGTTTTTT. Its protein product is CSASQGSNEKLFF.

This clonotype turned up a few times. The gene calls are TRBV10-3 and TRBJ2-2, with unresolved D. Germline V lookup: CDR1 ENHRY, CDR2 SYGVKD. Deletions cut 6 bases from V and 0 bases from J, with 8 bases between. CDR3 length: 14 residues. CDR3 sequence reads: CAISRDTNTGELFF. CDR3 DNA sequence: TGTGCCATCAGCAGAGATACGAACACCGGGGAGCTGTTTTTT.

The J gene is TRBJ2-3, the V gene TRBV14; 10 nucleotides line up with TRBD1. Germline trimming cut 4 bases from V and 3 bases from J; bases unmatched to any gene: 7. Looked up from germline, CDR1 is SGHDN and CDR2 is FVKESK. The CDR3 loop spans 16 amino acids. In DNA, the CDR3 is TGTGCCAGCAGCCGCATGACAGGGGGCCGGACAGATACGCAGTATTTT. This encodes CASSRMTGGRTDTQYF.

This clonotype has just a few counts. This CDR3 is CASSQDWNRGGTGELFF. CDR3 nucleotides: TGTGCCAGCAGCCAAGATTGGAACAGGGGAGGGACCGGGGAGCTGTTTTTT. This rearrangement joins TRBV14 to TRBJ2-2; D is perhaps TRBD1 or TRBD2 (7 bases each). Germline CDR1 reads SGHDN; CDR2 reads FVKESK. V was shortened by 0 bases and J by 5 bases, with 16 bases between the two germline ends. There are 17 residues in the CDR3.

This clonotype has more than one count but fewer than ten. V is TRBV6-1 and J is TRBJ1-1; maybe TRBD1 (5 bases). Germline lookup yields CDR1 MNHNS and CDR2 SASEGT. The CDR3 contains 16 residues. Trimming cost V 4 bases and J 0 bases, with 15 bases left between them. CDR3 protein: CASSARVGYMNTEAFF. The CDR3 DNA follows: TGTGCCAGCAGTGCCAGGGTGGGCTACATGAACACTGAAGCTTTCTTT.

There are many counts of this clonotype. One junction end disagrees with the germline gene, perhaps due to a read error. The rearrangement joins TRBV2 to TRBJ1-5, with 9 bases matching TRBD1. Germline V gene data show CDR1 as SNHLY and CDR2 as FYNNEI. The CDR3 contains 15 residues. CDR3 residues: CASRTNTGGKQPQHF. The CDR3 nucleotides are TGTGCCAGCAGAACGAATACAGGGGGCAAACAGCCCCAGCATTTT.

V usage is TRBV20-1 and J usage is TRBJ1-2; D is unresolved. The CDR3 length is 11 residues. In germline, CDR1 is DFQATT, CDR2 SNEGSKA (reference sequence). In nucleotides, the CDR3 is TGCAGGGGCAACTTTGACTATGGCTACACCTTC. Encoded protein: CRGNFDYGYTF.

This clonotype was seen repeatedly, ten times or more. The chain joins TRBV20-1 to TRBJ1-5, with TRBD1 as a possible D gene (5 bases). The CDR3 runs to 13 residues. Germline CDR1 and CDR2: DFQATT and SNEGSKA (reference sequence). Trimming took 5 bases from V and 6 from J, leaving 14 bases between them. The CDR3 is CSAAGGRGQPQHF. CDR3 DNA sequence: TGCAGTGCTGCGGGGGGTAGGGGTCAGCCCCAGCATTTT.

This clonotype showed up just a few times. The chain links TRBV25-1 to TRBJ1-2; D uncertain. In germline, CDR1 is MGHDK, CDR2 SYGVNS. The length of the CDR3 is 11 residues. The germline V and J ends were trimmed by 1 base and 7 bases, with 4 bases remaining between them. This CDR3 reads CASSELGGYTF. The CDR3 DNA reads as TGTGCCAGCAGTGAATTGGGTGGCTACACCTTC.

The chain recombines TRBV12-3 or TRBV12-4 with TRBJ2-6; TRBD1 matches 7 bases. V lost 5 bases to trimming and J lost 0 bases; unmatched junction nucleotides: 7. The CDR3 totals 17 residues. The CDR3 bases are TGTGCCAGCAGTATTGGACAGGCCAACTCTGGGGCCAACGTCCTGACTTTC. This gives the protein CASSIGQANSGANVLTF.

This clonotype was counted only a few times. V gene TRBV19 combines with J gene TRBJ2-1; D gene unclear. CDR3 length equals 15 residues. V shed 8 bases and J shed 5 bases, with 19 bases lying between them. Germline values: CDR1 LNHDA, CDR2 SQIVND (reference sequence). The chain's CDR3 is CASAEIDKTHNEQFF. The CDR3 DNA is TGTGCCAGTGCCGAAATCGATAAAACTCACAATGAGCAGTTCTTC. Using reference TRBV19 and TRBJ2-1 for the parts outside the CDR3, the full variable domain is DGGITQSPKYLFRKEGQNVTLSCEQNLNHDAMYWYRQDPGQGLRLIYYSQIVNDFQKGDIAEGYSVSREKKESFPLTVTSAQKNPTAFYLCASAEIDKTHNEQFFGPGTRLTVL.

The chain employs TRBV28 and TRBJ2-7; a possible D gene is TRBD2 (5 bases). The CDR3 is 12 amino acids. Trimming removed 9 bases at V and 8 bases at J, with 17 bases between. Germline values: CDR1 MDHEN, CDR2 SYDVKM. The DNA of the CDR3 is TGTGCCAGTTCACGGGGTCTTACGAAGCAGTACTTC. As protein: CASSRGLTKQYF.

About this clonotype: A much larger clone lies one base from this, so it may be a read error. This rearrangement joins TRBV7-2 to TRBJ2-7, with 7 bases that match TRBD2. The CDR3 covers 17 residues. Germline loops: CDR1 SGHTA, CDR2 FQGNSA. The CDR3 nucleotides are TGTGCCAGCAGCCCGAGAGGCAGTTTTACTAGCGTCCACGAGCGGTACTTC. Its protein is CASSPRGSFTSVHERYF.

This clonotype was counted a few times. The chain uses TRBV11-3 and TRBJ2-2; 14 nucleotides align to TRBD2. This CDR3 spans 15 amino acids. With V trimmed by 5 bases and J by 8 bases, 4 bases remained unmatched. Germline V CDR1 and CDR2: SGHNT, YENEEA. CDR3 sequence reads: CASSKGLAGVGELFF. As DNA, the CDR3 is TGTGCCAGCAGCAAGGGACTAGCGGGAGTTGGGGAGCTGTTTTTT. The full variable domain, with the rest looked up from reference TRBV11-3 and TRBJ2-2, is EAGVVQSPRYKIIEKKQPVAFWCNPISGHNTLYWYLQNLGQGPELLIRYENEEAVDDSQLPKDRFSAERLKGVDSTLKIQPAELGDSAVYLCASSKGLAGVGELFFGEGSRLTVL.

The rearrangement joins TRBV7-3 to TRBJ2-6; D is perhaps TRBD2 (6 bases). The CDR3 runs 15 residues. The V gene's germline CDR1 is SGHTA and CDR2 FQGTGA. Trimming took 5 bases from V and 4 from J, leaving 12 bases between them. The CDR3 bases are TGTGCCAGCAGCCTAAGGAGGGCCGGGGCCAACGTCCTGACTTTC. This translates into CASSLRRAGANVLTF.

This clonotype was seen a handful of times. The genes are TRBV7-2 and TRBJ1-1; the D is unclear. Trimming shortened V by 5 bases and J by 7 bases, and 8 bases separated the two germline ends. The CDR3 loop spans 11 amino acids. The germline V gene encodes CDR1 SGHTA and CDR2 FQGNSA. In nucleotides, the CDR3 is TGTGCCAGCAGCCCGCAGGTTGAAGCTTTCTTT. Protein product: CASSPQVEAFF.

This clonotype has a count of ten or more. The V gene is TRBV29-1, the J gene TRBJ1-1, with 7 bases matching TRBD1. With V trimmed by 5 bases and J by 4 bases, 10 bases remained unmatched. Per the germline V gene, CDR1 is SQVTM and CDR2 is ANQGSEA. The CDR3 contains 14 residues. CDR3 DNA: TGCAGCGTTTCCAGACAGGGAACGTCCACTGAAGCTTTCTTT. Amino acids: CSVSRQGTSTEAFF.

This clonotype has a count of ten or more. The genes are TRBV7-2 and TRBJ2-3, with D perhaps matching TRBD2 (5 bases). The CDR3 has 13 amino acids. Trimming took 7 bases from V and 3 from J, leaving 11 bases between them. Per the germline V gene, CDR1 is SGHTA and CDR2 is FQGNSA. The CDR3 loop is CASKGPGTDTQYF. DNA of the CDR3: TGTGCCAGCAAGGGTCCGGGGACAGATACGCAGTATTTT.